Below, one T cell receptor beta chain is given with its context. Unique molecular identifiers were attached to individual cDNA molecules during library preparation. Under the authors' procedure: Counting gave a median of about 89,000 TCRs per sample, with values ranging from about 23,224 to 690,600. TCRdb processed the 5' RACE reads anew with MiXCR; each CDR3 protein has one entry. The authors' filters were not applied to this entry. The sample has approximately 150,000 distinct CDR3 sequences, about 4.3% seen once. This record belongs to a study of human T cells and chemical hapten exposure. Study details: Slight differences in pooled library volume were the main source of varying TCR yields across samples.

V gave up 0 bases and J gave up 0 bases, with 6 bases separating them. Germline values: CDR1 LGHNA, CDR2 YNFKEQ. The CDR3 loop spans 15 amino acids. Unfractionated whole blood was the source from which total RNA was extracted. This sequence originates from a female donor in good health. The chain recombines TRBV4-2 with TRBJ1-3, with D unresolved. CDR3 protein: CASSQEWVSGNTIYF. The CDR3, as DNA: TGTGCCAGCAGCCAAGAGTGGGTCTCTGGAAACACCATATATTTT.